These 17 T cell receptor beta chains were all obtained from the same sample, sequenced in a study of blood T cell repertoires in COVID-19. Here immunoSEQ multiplex PCR was the method, and the copy in TCRdb shows in-frame clones only, minus some. The table lists about 98,000 clones, around 82% of them singletons. The sample taken for sequencing was peripheral blood. Receptor source: a man between 65 and 85 years old with active or convalescent COVID-19.

V and J are TRBV5-6 and TRBJ2-5; D is possibly TRBD2 (6 bases). The CDR3 is made up of 13 amino acids. The ends were cut back, 0 bases at V and 5 bases at J, with 8 bases in the middle. CDR1 SGHDT and CDR2 YYEEEE come from the germline V gene. The CDR3 reads CASSLASGETQYF. DNA of the CDR3: TGTGCCAGCAGCTTGGCGAGCGGGGAGACCCAGTACTTC.

J is TRBJ1-6 and V is TRBV4-3; D possibly corresponds to TRBD1 (5 bases). Trimming took off 0 bases at V and 5 bases at J, with 14 bases between the two ends. CDR3 size: 17 residues. CDR1 is LGHNA, CDR2 YSLEER, per germline. The CDR3 sequence: CASSQDLGQGNNSPLHF. CDR3 in DNA: TGCGCCAGCAGCCAAGACTTGGGGCAGGGTAATAATTCACCCCTCCACTTT.

This chain links TRBV18 with TRBJ1-4; possible D gene TRBD1, 6 bases. This CDR3 comprises 15 residues. V shed 2 bases and J shed 11 bases, with 18 bases lying between them. Looked up from germline, CDR1 is KGHSH and CDR2 is LQKENI. The CDR3 here is CASSPSGTTMGKLFF. The CDR3 DNA reads TGTGCCAGCTCACCATCTGGGACAACTATGGGGAAACTGTTTTTT.

Here the CDR3 DNA reads TGCGCCAGCGCCCTCCGGGACAGGGCCGCAGAGACCCAGTACTTC. Translated: CASALRDRAAETQYF. This rearrangement joins TRBV5-1 to TRBJ2-5; TRBD1 matches at 9 bases. Trimming removed 7 bases from V and 4 bases from J; junction bases left unmatched: 11. This CDR3 region has 15 residues. Germline CDR1 is SGHRS and CDR2 is YFSETQ.

In nucleotides, the CDR3 is TGTGCCAGCAGCCACCGGGCCGGGGACACCGGGGAGCTGTTTTTT. Translating gives CASSHRAGDTGELFF. This chain joins TRBV5-8 and TRBJ2-2; tentatively, D is TRBD2 (5 bases). Germline assignment: CDR1 SGHTS and CDR2 YDEGEE. The V end lost 4 bases, the J end lost 3 bases, and 13 bases lay between the germline ends. The CDR3 extends over 15 amino acids.

The genes are TRBV25-1 and TRBJ2-7, with TRBD2 as a possible D gene (6 bases). CDR1 and CDR2 (germline): MGHDK, SYGVNS. The CDR3 runs 16 residues. The V gene lost 2 bases and the J gene lost 6 bases, with 20 bases spanning the gap. The CDR3 loop is CASSEGGVRELGEQYF. The CDR3 DNA is TGTGCCAGCAGTGAAGGAGGGGTCCGGGAGTTGGGCGAGCAGTACTTC.

The V call is TRBV2, the J call TRBJ1-5; 7 nucleotides align to TRBD1. CDR1 and CDR2 (germline): SNHLY, FYNNEI. J gave up 2 bases and V 6 bases, and 7 bases lay outside the gene matches. The CDR3 consists of 15 residues. The CDR3 sequence is CASRPTTGGNQPQHF. CDR3 in DNA: TGTGCCAGCAGACCAACTACAGGGGGCAATCAGCCCCAGCATTTT.

This chain links TRBV7-9 with TRBJ2-3; 11 bases line up with TRBD1. The CDR3 has 14 residues. Germline-derived CDR1 and CDR2 are SEHNR and FQNEAQ (reference sequence). V shed 3 bases, J shed 4 bases, and the junction held 0 bases outside the gene matches. CDR3 sequence reads: CASSLGQGADTQYF. The CDR3 DNA sequence: TGTGCCAGCAGCTTGGGACAGGGGGCAGATACGCAGTATTTT.

The rearrangement links TRBV11-2 to TRBJ2-7; 7 bases align to TRBD2. V lost 1 base, J lost 5 bases, and 5 bases stayed unmatched. The CDR3 extends over 14 amino acids. CDR1 and CDR2 (germline): SGHAT, FQNNGV. The CDR3 loop is CASSLVSGVHEQYF. The CDR3 DNA follows: TGTGCCAGCAGCTTAGTCAGCGGGGTACACGAGCAGTACTTC.

The count of this clone is one. CDR3 DNA: TGTGCCAGCAGCTTGGGATCGAGCTCCTATAATTCACCCCTCCACTTT. Protein: CASSLGSSSYNSPLHF. V usage is TRBV5-4 and J usage is TRBJ1-6, with unresolved D. Germline V CDR1 and CDR2: SGHNT, YYREEE (reference sequence). The V gene lost 0 bases and the J gene lost 0 bases, with 7 bases spanning the gap. The CDR3 is 16 residues long.

The chain combines TRBV11-3 with TRBJ2-1, with 7 bases fitting TRBD2. This CDR3 spans 14 amino acids. With 8 bases clipped from V and 8 bases from J, the junction kept 12 bases outside the gene matches. From germline, CDR1 is SGHNT and CDR2 YENEEA. The CDR3 coding sequence is TGTGCCAGCTGCCAAACTAGCGACTCCTATGAGCAGTTCTTC. Translating gives CASCQTSDSYEQFF.

CDR3 in DNA: TGTGCCAGTAGGTTGGGTAGCGGGGGGGTTGAGCAGTTCTTC. It encodes CASRLGSGGVEQFF. The rearrangement links TRBV19 to TRBJ2-1; 11 bases match TRBD2. V was clipped by 6 bases and J by 9 bases; unmatched bases: 7. The germline V gene encodes CDR1 LNHDA and CDR2 SQIVND (reference sequence). There are 14 residues in the CDR3. The variable domain in full, with the rest retrieved from reference TRBV19 and TRBJ2-1, is DGGITQSPKYLFRKEGQNVTLSCEQNLNHDAMYWYRQDPGQGLRLIYYSQIVNDFQKGDIAEGYSVSREKKESFPLTVTSAQKNPTAFYLCASRLGSGGVEQFFGPGTRLTVL.

This clone has just one count. The same CDR3 is also encoded by other DNA sequences in this sample. The chain combines TRBV24-1 with TRBJ1-5; D not certain. The CDR3 loop spans 12 amino acids. The V gene's germline CDR1 is KGHDR and CDR2 SFDVKD. Trimming left V 4 bases short and J 5 bases short, with 5 bases between. The CDR3 spells CATSDGDQPQHF. The CDR3 bases are TGTGCCACCAGTGACGGGGATCAGCCCCAGCATTTT.

The gene calls are TRBV27 and TRBJ2-7; 8 bases fit TRBD1. Germline trimming cut 6 bases from V and 3 bases from J; bases unmatched to any gene: 10. This CDR3 has 15 residues. Germline V gives CDR1 MNHEY, CDR2 SMNVEV (reference sequence). This CDR3 is CASSLAGQERYEQYF. The CDR3 DNA follows: TGTGCCAGCAGCCTTGCGGGACAGGAACGCTACGAGCAGTACTTC.

This rearrangement joins TRBV29-1 to TRBJ1-3; D is unclear. This CDR3 is built from 13 residues. Germline V gene lookup returns CDR1 SQVTM and CDR2 ANQGSEA. Trimming cost V 4 bases and J 0 bases, with 7 bases left between them. CDR3: CSVVSNSGNTIYF. The CDR3 nucleotides read TGCAGCGTTGTTAGTAACTCTGGAAACACCATATATTTT.

The rearrangement joins TRBV6-5 to TRBJ1-1, with 9 bases aligning to TRBD1. V shed 9 bases and J 6 bases; nucleotides not matched to a gene: 11. The CDR3 is 14 amino acids. Germline V CDR1 and CDR2: MNHEY, SVGAGI. The DNA of the CDR3 is TGTGCCAGTAAAATGGGGACAGGGATCGCTGAAGCTTTCTTT. This gives the protein CASKMGTGIAEAFF.

The CDR3 DNA is TGTGCCAGCAGTGAAGACCCCGGGACAGGGGCCTATGGCTACACCTTC. Translated: CASSEDPGTGAYGYTF. The gene calls are TRBV6-1 and TRBJ1-2; TRBD1 agrees at 10 bases. J lost 4 bases, V lost 1 base, and 6 bases had no gene match. The length of the CDR3 is 16 residues. Per the germline V gene, CDR1 is MNHNS and CDR2 is SASEGT.